The sequence of this T cell receptor beta chain was determined in a study of T-cell memory formation after mild COVID-19. Study summary: Largely donor-specific sequence clusters came from a couple of donors.

Researchers used 5'RACE with constant-segment primers to make TCR alpha and TCR beta cDNA libraries that carry sample barcodes and UMIs. TCRdb analysed the 5' RACE reads with MiXCR anew, one entry per CDR3 protein. The table shows about 140,000 distinct CDR3 sequences, with around 27% occurring only once. Study conclusions and caveats: Pre-infection memory already had some responding clones, implying cross-reactive memory joined. A second wave of clones peaked on day 37, and their SARS-CoV-2 specificity went unconfirmed.

The CDR3 spans 17 residues. The V and J ends lost 2 bases and 0 bases respectively, with 16 bases between them. As to this clonotype: Its antigen is currently unknown.

The receptor's source is an adult woman who had mild COVID-19 (a few samples of this study predate the infection). Cell type and time point are not known. V usage is TRBV12-3 or TRBV12-4 and J usage is TRBJ2-5; the D gene is possibly TRBD2 (5 bases). What was sequenced was PBMCs or a T cell subset sorted from them (not recorded which). CDR3 DNA: TGTGCCAGCAGTTTAATGCCTAGCCTAATGTACCAAGAGACCCAGTACTTC. It yields the protein CASSLMPSLMYQETQYF.